This T cell receptor (beta chain) was retrieved from a study of T cell responses to AZD1222 COVID-19 vaccine. Study conclusions and caveats: Repertoire sampling occurred only after the peak T cell response. Females made up more of the donors, who were largely white British, and clonal diversity may have come out too low.

Details on this clone: Its target is not known.

Data came from immunoSEQ multiplex PCR; TCRdb stores just in-frame clones and leaves some out. The repertoire has 95,000 to 150,000 clones, about 92% of them found once; the top ten carry around 8%. Germline values: CDR1 SGHVS, CDR2 FNYEAQ. Trimming shortened V by 0 bases and J by 6 bases, and 13 bases separated the two germline ends. This CDR3 spans 15 amino acids. Timing groups of about 4 and about 12 weeks for second doses were pooled. Sequences were derived from peripheral blood, sampled 28 days after the second AZD1222 dose. This rearrangement joins TRBV7-6 to TRBJ2-3; D unresolved. The receptor comes from an adult who received the AZD1222 COVID-19 vaccine. In nucleotides, the CDR3 is TGTGCCAGCAGCTTAGCCTGGGGTGCTTCGGATACGCAGTATTTT. The encoded protein is CASSLAWGASDTQYF.